One TCR beta chain is described in this entry. Original handling: Amplified reference gene primers provided the basis for estimating nucleated cell counts. Repertoires were generated with immunoSEQ multiplex PCR, while TCRdb's copy carries only in-frame clones and drops some. The DNA was the basis for D and trimming; V, J and clone size are from that table. The sample consists of about 220,000 clones, 70% to 85% of them appearing once. The data derive from a study of blood T cell repertoires in COVID-19. The cohort comprised adults aged roughly 18 to 90 years residing in 20 to 30 US areas. In Cohort 3, a recovered donor had either two negative PCRs, clearance, or symptom resolution. The CDR3 length is 14 residues. V shed 6 bases and J 8 bases; nucleotides not matched to a gene: 10. Germline V lookup: CDR1 MNHNY, CDR2 SVGAGI (reference sequence).

V and J are TRBV6-6 and TRBJ1-2; 9 bases map to TRBD1. The sequenced sample consisted of PBMCs or T cells enriched from blood (not recorded which). The receptor's source is a woman aged 55-70 years who had recovered from COVID-19. This CDR3 is CASRLAGTGLGYTF. The CDR3 DNA sequence: TGTGCCAGCAGGCTCGCCGGGACAGGGTTAGGCTACACCTTC.